Below, one T cell receptor (beta chain) is given with its context. This clonotype was seen ten or more times. Which antigen it targets is not known. Nothing much larger sits one base from this clone, and base qualities are not available. The data were taken from a study of neurological immune-mediated disorders (dated by TCRdb to the late 2010s). Regarding the study in general: Peripheral blood TCR-beta repertoires from HTLV-I-associated myelopathy (HAM/TSP) patients, multiple sclerosis patients and healthy controls were compared by UMI-based sequencing. The roughly 110 TCR-beta libraries covered PBMC samples along with longitudinal samples, technical triplicates, and paired sorted CD4+ and CD8+ T-cell subsets. Of the roughly 71 subjects in the cohort, roughly 14 were HAM/TSP patients, some 34 were multiple sclerosis patients, and 20 were healthy controls. What the research found in general, with its limitations: TCR clonal expansion was highest in HAM/TSP patients and lowest in MS patients, with MS patients falling below even healthy controls. Across subjects, expanded clones never shared an identical CDR3 amino acid sequence, which suggests that the TCR-beta repertoires in every group were private.

cDNA was synthesized by template-switch 5'RACE using a primer carrying a 10-nucleotide random unique molecular identifier by which each TCR transcript was tagged. Each sequencing run produced over 200 million TCR-beta sequences covering 15-18 subjects. The RNeasy kit was used for extraction of total RNA. The KAPA Real-time Library Amplification kit was used to amplify TCR-beta VDJ regions with primers targeting the TCR constant region and the 5'RACE anchor. A first PCR added sample indexes and Illumina adaptors, after which a second PCR increased the library yield. After Ampure bead purification, the roughly 650 bp TCR product was size-selected on a 2% E-gel SizeSelection system. Before pooling, libraries had their quality checked on a Bioanalyzer, their concentration measured with Qubit, and their quantity determined with the Kapa Library Quantification kit. Libraries were sequenced paired-end 2 x 150 bp on an Illumina HiSeq 2500. To increase sequence diversity, roughly 24-32% phiX was spiked into each library pool. The authors processed their data as follows. Quality-filtered reads were processed with the UMI-based MiGEC pipeline, and over 75% of raw TCR sequences were removed by the MiGEC pipeline during error correction. VDJ genes were aligned to IMGT germline references, and clonotypes were defined by unique CDR3 amino acid sequence plus V-J genes. Clonal expansion, Shannon diversity and CDR3 relatedness were evaluated with VDJtools (CalcPairwiseDistances, ClusterSamples), while phylogenetic trees were built in CLCbio workbench. Clones with at least 8 unique UMIs were defined as expanded, with this threshold being based on coefficient-of-variation modelling across technical triplicates. TCRdb reanalyzed the raw reads on its own, using fastp at Q25 for trimming and MiXCR for clone calling, and kept in-frame beta chains. CDR3 protein duplicates are merged, each entry listing the most common genes and DNA. These V and J calls rely on TCRdb rather than the paper's analysis. In this sample the table shows approximately 77,000 distinct CDR3 sequences, approximately 9.4% of which occur a single time. 1.7% of the sample comes from the top ten.

The healthy controls were volunteers from blood banks in Maryland, USA. Unsorted PBMC libraries were generated from 2 million PBMCs stored in RNAlater at -80 °C until RNA extraction. PBMCs were separated from peripheral blood using Ficoll-Hypaque density gradient centrifugation and then cryopreserved in liquid nitrogen. The sequenced material came from PBMCs. The TCR comes from a man aged 45-65 years in good health.

The CDR3 protein sequence reads: CASSLDGQGANTEAFF. The DNA is TGCGCCAGCAGCTTGGATGGACAGGGGGCGAACACTGAAGCTTTCTTT. Recombination joined TRBV5-1 with TRBJ1-1; 11 bases in the middle match TRBD1. V is trimmed back by 0 bases and J by 1 base, and the junction contains 2 bases that no gene match accounts for. The CDR3 holds 16 amino acids from the cysteine to the phenylalanine. Just CDR3 DNA is preserved here, 48 bases in frame from base 1. CDR1 and CDR2 are read off the germline V gene as SGHRS and YFSETQ. This CDR3, with the reference TRBV5-1 and TRBJ1-1 proteins standing in past its ends, gives the full variable domain KAGVTQTPRYLIKTRGQQVTLSCSPISGHRSVSWYQQTPGQGLQFLFEYFSETQRNKGNFPGRFSGRQFSNSRSEMNVSTLELGDSALYLCASSLDGQGANTEAFFGQGTRLTVV.